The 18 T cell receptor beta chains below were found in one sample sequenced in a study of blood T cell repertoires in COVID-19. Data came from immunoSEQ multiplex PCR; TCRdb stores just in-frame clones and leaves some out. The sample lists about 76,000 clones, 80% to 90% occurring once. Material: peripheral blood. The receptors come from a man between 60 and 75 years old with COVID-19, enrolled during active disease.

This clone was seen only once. The CDR3 DNA follows: TGTGCCAGCTCACCGCCGGGACAGGGGGCTAGTTCTGGGGCCAACGTCCTGACTTTC. This gives the protein CASSPPGQGASSGANVLTF. The J gene is TRBJ2-6, the V gene TRBV18; 12 nucleotides line up with TRBD1. The CDR3 runs 19 residues. The germline V gene encodes CDR1 KGHSH and CDR2 LQKENI. With V trimmed by 3 bases and J by 1 base, 7 bases remained unmatched.

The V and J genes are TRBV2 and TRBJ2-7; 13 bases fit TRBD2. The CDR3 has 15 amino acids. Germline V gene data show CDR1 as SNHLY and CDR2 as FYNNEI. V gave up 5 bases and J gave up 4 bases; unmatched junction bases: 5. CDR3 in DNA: TGTGCCAGCAGTCCTGGACTAGCGGGAGTGTACGAGCAGTACTTC. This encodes CASSPGLAGVYEQYF.

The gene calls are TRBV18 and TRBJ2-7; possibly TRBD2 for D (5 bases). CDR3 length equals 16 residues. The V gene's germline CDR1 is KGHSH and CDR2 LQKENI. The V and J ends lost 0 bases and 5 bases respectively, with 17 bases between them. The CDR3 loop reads CASSPPSSGVNHEQYF. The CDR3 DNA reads TGTGCCAGCTCACCACCTTCAAGCGGAGTGAACCACGAGCAGTACTTC. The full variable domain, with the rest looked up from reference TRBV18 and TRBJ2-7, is NAGVMQNPRHLVRRRGQEARLRCSPMKGHSHVYWYRQLPEEGLKFMVYLQKENIIDESGMPKERFSAEFPKEGPSILRIQQVVRGDSAAYFCASSPPSSGVNHEQYFGPGTRLTVT.

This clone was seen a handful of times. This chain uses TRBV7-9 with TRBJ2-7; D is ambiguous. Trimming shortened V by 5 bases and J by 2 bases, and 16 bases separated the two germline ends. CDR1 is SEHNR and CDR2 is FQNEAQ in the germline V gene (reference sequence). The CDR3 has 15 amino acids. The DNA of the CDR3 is TGTGCCAGCAGCATACTAAAAGCATTTGCCTACGAGCAGTACTTC. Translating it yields CASSILKAFAYEQYF.

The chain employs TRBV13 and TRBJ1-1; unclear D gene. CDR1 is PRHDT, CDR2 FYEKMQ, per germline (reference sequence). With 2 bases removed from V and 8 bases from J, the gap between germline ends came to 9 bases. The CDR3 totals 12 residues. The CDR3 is CASSLSWQEAFF. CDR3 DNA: TGTGCCAGCAGCTTATCATGGCAGGAAGCTTTCTTT.

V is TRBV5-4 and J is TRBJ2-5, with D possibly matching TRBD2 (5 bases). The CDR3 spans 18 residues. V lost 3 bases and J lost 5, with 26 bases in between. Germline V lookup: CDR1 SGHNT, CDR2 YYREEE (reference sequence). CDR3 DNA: TGTGCCAGCAGCTCGAGATATGGAATGAGATCCGGCGGGGAGACCCAGTACTTC. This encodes CASSSRYGMRSGGETQYF.

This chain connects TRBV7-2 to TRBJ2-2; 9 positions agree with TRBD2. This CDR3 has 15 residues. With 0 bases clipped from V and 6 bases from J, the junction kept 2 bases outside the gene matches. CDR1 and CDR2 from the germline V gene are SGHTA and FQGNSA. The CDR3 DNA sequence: TGTGCCAGCAGCTTAGCCCGCGGGGGGGCCGGGGAGCTGTTTTTT. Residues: CASSLARGGAGELFF.

The CDR3 spells CASSAGGSTDTQYF. Written as DNA, the CDR3 is TGCGCCAGCAGTGCGGGGGGGAGCACAGATACGCAGTATTTT. The V and J genes are TRBV5-1 and TRBJ2-3, with 9 nucleotides matching TRBD2. After removal of 5 bases from V and 0 bases from J, the junction contained 1 base not matched to a gene. CDR1 is SGHRS and CDR2 is YFSETQ in the germline V gene. The length of the CDR3 is 14 residues.

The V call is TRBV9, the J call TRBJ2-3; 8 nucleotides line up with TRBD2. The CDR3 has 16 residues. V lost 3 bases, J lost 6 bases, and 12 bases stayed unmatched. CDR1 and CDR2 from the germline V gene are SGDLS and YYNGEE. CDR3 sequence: CASSARGTSGVDTQYF. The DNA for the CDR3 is TGTGCCAGCAGCGCCCGGGGGACTAGTGGCGTTGATACGCAGTATTTT.

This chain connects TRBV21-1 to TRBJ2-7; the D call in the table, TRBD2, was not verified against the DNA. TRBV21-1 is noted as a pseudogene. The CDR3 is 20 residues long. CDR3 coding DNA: TGTGCCAGCAGCAAATCCCTGGCTAGCGGGAGGGCCCAAAATTTCTACGAGCAGTACTTC. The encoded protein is CASSKSLASGRAQNFYEQYF.

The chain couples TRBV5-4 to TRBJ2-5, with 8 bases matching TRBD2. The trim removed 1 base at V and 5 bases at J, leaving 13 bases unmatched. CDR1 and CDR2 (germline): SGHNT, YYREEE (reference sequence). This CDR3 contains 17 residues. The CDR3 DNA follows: TGTGCCAGCAGCTTGAAGTCGGGGGGACTAGTTGGGGAGACCCAGTACTTC. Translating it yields CASSLKSGGLVGETQYF.

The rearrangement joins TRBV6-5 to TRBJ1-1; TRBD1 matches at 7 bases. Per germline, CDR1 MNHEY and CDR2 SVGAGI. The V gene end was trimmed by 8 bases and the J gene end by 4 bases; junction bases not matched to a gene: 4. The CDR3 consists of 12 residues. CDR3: CASQTGSTEAFF. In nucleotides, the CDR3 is TGTGCCAGCCAGACAGGGAGCACTGAAGCTTTCTTT.

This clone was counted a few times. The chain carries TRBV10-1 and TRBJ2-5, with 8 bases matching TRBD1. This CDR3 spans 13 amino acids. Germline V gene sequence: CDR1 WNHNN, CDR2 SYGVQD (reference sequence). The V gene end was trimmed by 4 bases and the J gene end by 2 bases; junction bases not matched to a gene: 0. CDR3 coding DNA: TGCGCCAGCAGTGGGACAGGGCAAGAGACCCAGTACTTC. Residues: CASSGTGQETQYF.

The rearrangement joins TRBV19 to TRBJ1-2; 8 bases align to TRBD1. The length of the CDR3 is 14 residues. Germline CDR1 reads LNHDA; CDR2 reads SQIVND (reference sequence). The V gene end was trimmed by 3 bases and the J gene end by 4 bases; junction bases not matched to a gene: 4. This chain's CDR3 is CASSMDREVYGYTF. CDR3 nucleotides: TGTGCCAGTAGTATGGACAGGGAGGTCTATGGCTACACCTTC.

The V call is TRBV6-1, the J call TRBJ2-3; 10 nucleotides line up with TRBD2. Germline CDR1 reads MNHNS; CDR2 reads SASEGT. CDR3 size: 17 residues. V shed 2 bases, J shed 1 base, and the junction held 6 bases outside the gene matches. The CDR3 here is CASSESAGGQGTDTQYF. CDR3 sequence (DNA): TGTGCCAGCAGTGAATCAGCGGGGGGGCAGGGCACAGATACGCAGTATTTT.

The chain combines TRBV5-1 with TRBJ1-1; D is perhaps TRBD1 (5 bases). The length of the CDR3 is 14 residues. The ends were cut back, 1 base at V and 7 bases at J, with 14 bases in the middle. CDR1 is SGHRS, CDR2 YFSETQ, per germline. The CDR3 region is CASSLWRGNDEAFF. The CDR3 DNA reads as TGCGCCAGCAGCTTGTGGAGGGGAAACGATGAAGCTTTCTTT.

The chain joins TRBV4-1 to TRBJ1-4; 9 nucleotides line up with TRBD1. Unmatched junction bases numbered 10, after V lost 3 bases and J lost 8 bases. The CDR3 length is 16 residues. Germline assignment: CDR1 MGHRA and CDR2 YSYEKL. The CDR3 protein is CASSQGYRGPREKLFF. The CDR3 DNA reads TGCGCCAGCAGCCAGGGATACAGGGGGCCTAGAGAAAAACTGTTTTTT.

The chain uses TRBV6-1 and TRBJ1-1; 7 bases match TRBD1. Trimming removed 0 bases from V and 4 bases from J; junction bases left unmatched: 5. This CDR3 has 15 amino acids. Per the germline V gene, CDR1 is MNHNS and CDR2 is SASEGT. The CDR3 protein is CASSEAPYRGTEAFF. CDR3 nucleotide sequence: TGTGCCAGCAGTGAAGCGCCTTACAGGGGCACTGAAGCTTTCTTT.